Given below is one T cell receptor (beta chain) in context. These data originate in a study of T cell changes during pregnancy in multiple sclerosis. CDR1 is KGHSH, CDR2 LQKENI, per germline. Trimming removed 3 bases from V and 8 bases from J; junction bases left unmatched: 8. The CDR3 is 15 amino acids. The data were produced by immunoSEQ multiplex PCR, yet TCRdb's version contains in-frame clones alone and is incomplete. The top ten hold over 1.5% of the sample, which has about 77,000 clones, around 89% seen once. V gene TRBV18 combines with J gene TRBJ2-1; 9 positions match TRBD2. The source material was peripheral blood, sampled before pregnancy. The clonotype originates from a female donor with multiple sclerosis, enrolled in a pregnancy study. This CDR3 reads CASSPPAGGPDEQFF. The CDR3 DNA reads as TGTGCCAGCTCACCCCCGGCGGGGGGGCCGGATGAGCAGTTCTTC.